This note documents a single TCR beta chain sequence. The sample is drawn from a study of T cell changes during pregnancy in multiple sclerosis. V was clipped by 1 base and J by 8 bases, with 20 bases between them. This CDR3 has 16 amino acids. CDR1 is MGHRA, CDR2 YSYEKL, per germline. The table came from immunoSEQ multiplex PCR; TCRdb's copy has only in-frame clones and leaves some out. The sample lists tens of thousands of clones, 90% to 95% occurring once. The receptor comes from a female donor with multiple sclerosis, enrolled in a pregnancy study. Specimen: CD8+ T cells from peripheral blood mononuclear cells, collected before pregnancy. The chain carries TRBV4-1 and TRBJ1-2; no definite D call. CDR3 coding DNA: TGCGCCAGCAGCCAAGGACCCACCGAGGGATTCGGCGGCTACACCTTC. It encodes CASSQGPTEGFGGYTF.